These 27 T cell receptor beta chains share one sample of origin, sequenced in a study of OX40 agonist ivuxolimab in advanced cancers. Using immunoSEQ multiplex PCR, the repertoire was profiled, and TCRdb retains in-frame clones only, with some absent. The profile shows fewer than 70,000 clones, approximately 84% of them singletons. Sequenced here: CD4+ or CD8+ T cells sorted from blood, sampled in a trial of the OX40 agonist ivuxolimab. The receptors come from an adult with an advanced solid tumor such as melanoma, head and neck, liver or kidney cancer.

This clone has just one count. The V call is TRBV6-6, the J call TRBJ1-1; tentative D call: TRBD1 (5 bases). This CDR3 is built from 13 residues. The germline V gene has CDR1 MNHNY and CDR2 SVGAGI (reference sequence). The germline V and J ends were trimmed by 10 bases and 1 base, with 13 bases remaining between them. In nucleotides, the CDR3 is TGTGCCACGATCGGGGCCGCGAACACTGAAGCTTTCTTT. This gives the protein CATIGAANTEAFF.

The rearrangement joins TRBV19 to TRBJ2-1; perhaps TRBD1 as D (6 bases). Germline lookup yields CDR1 LNHDA and CDR2 SQIVND (reference sequence). V shed 4 bases and J shed 4 bases, with 8 bases lying between them. There are 13 residues in the CDR3. The CDR3 spells CASSRDKYNEQFF. The CDR3 region has the DNA TGTGCCAGTAGTAGGGACAAATACAATGAGCAGTTCTTC.

The chain is built from TRBV4-1 and TRBJ2-7; 10 nucleotides agree with TRBD2. V gave up 0 bases and J gave up 2 bases; unmatched junction bases: 4. The CDR3 has 16 amino acids. Germline V gives CDR1 MGHRA, CDR2 YSYEKL. CDR3 sequence (DNA): TGCGCCAGCAGCCAAGATAGCGGGAGGAAGACCTACGAGCAGTACTTC. It encodes CASSQDSGRKTYEQYF.

This clone was seen a few times. The chain is built from TRBV7-6 and TRBJ2-7; TRBD1 or TRBD2 may be the D gene (5 bases each). Per the germline V gene, CDR1 is SGHVS and CDR2 is FNYEAQ. The CDR3 length is 15 residues. Trimming shortened V by 5 bases and J by 0 bases, and 14 bases separated the two germline ends. The CDR3 DNA is TGTGCCAGCAGCCCCGGGGTAAGGGGCTCCTACGAGCAGTACTTC. This sequence encodes CASSPGVRGSYEQYF.

This chain uses TRBV28 with TRBJ2-7, with TRBD2 matching over 11 bases. V was clipped by 5 bases and J by 2 bases; unmatched bases: 2. Germline V lookup: CDR1 MDHEN, CDR2 SYDVKM. CDR3 length equals 14 residues. CDR3 DNA: TGTGCCAGCAGTACTAGCGGGAGTACCTACGAGCAGTACTTC. This translates into CASSTSGSTYEQYF.

The chain uses TRBV6-5 and TRBJ1-1; 7 bases are a match to TRBD1. V lost 6 bases, J lost 2 bases, and 3 bases stayed unmatched. CDR3 size: 13 residues. Germline V lookup: CDR1 MNHEY, CDR2 SVGAGI. In DNA, the CDR3 is TGTGCCAGCAGGGGACAGAAAAACACTGAAGCTTTCTTT. Translation: CASRGQKNTEAFF.

This sequence joins TRBV15 and TRBJ2-2; TRBD1 might be the D (5 bases). This CDR3 is built from 16 residues. The V and J ends lost 1 base and 6 bases respectively, with 15 bases between them. Germline assignment: CDR1 LNHNV and CDR2 YYDKDF (reference sequence). CDR3 DNA: TGTGCCACCAGCAGAGCTGGAGCCCTCAGGGCCGGGGAGCTGTTTTTT. This gives the protein CATSRAGALRAGELFF. Filled out from reference TRBV15 and TRBJ2-2, the complete variable domain reads DAMVIQNPRYQVTQFGKPVTLSCSQTLNHNVMYWYQQKSSQAPKLLFHYYDKDFNNEADTPDNFQSRRPNTSFCFLDIRSPGLGDTAMYLCATSRAGALRAGELFFGEGSRLTVL.

The V and J genes are TRBV7-8 and TRBJ1-2, with a weak D call TRBD1 (6 bases). This CDR3 is 12 amino acids long. The germline gives CDR1 SGHVS, CDR2 FQNEAQ. V lost 5 bases to trimming and J lost 7 bases, with 11 bases between them. This CDR3 is CASSPNRAGYTF. DNA for the CDR3: TGTGCCAGCAGCCCGAACAGGGCTGGCTACACCTTC.

This chain uses TRBV4-2 with TRBJ2-3; D might be TRBD2 (6 bases). Germline V lookup: CDR1 LGHNA, CDR2 YNFKEQ. The CDR3 is made up of 16 amino acids. Trimming left V 3 bases short and J 0 bases short, with 13 bases between. The CDR3 reads CASSQSLAASTDTQYF. CDR3 DNA: TGTGCCAGCAGCCAGTCGTTAGCGGCAAGCACAGATACGCAGTATTTT.

The V and J genes are TRBV28 and TRBJ2-7; D ambiguous. The V gene's germline CDR1 is MDHEN and CDR2 SYDVKM. The V and J ends lost 6 bases and 3 bases respectively, with 9 bases between them. There are 12 residues in the CDR3. CDR3 protein: CASSYPVYEQYF. The CDR3 nucleotides read TGTGCCAGCAGCTACCCAGTCTACGAGCAGTACTTC. Full variable domain (remainder filled in from reference TRBV28 and TRBJ2-7): DVKVTQSSRYLVKRTGEKVFLECVQDMDHENMFWYRQDPGLGLRLIYFSYDVKMKEKGDIPEGYSVSREKKERFSLILESASTNQTSMYLCASSYPVYEQYFGPGTRLTVT.

The rearrangement uses TRBV18 and TRBJ2-7; no definite D call. CDR1 and CDR2 from the germline V gene are KGHSH and LQKENI. The CDR3 consists of 13 residues. V shed 2 bases and J shed 2 bases, with 7 bases lying between them. The CDR3, as DNA: TGTGCCAGCTCACCAGTGTCGACCTACGAGCAGTACTTC. Encoded protein: CASSPVSTYEQYF.

The rearrangement joins TRBV7-9 to TRBJ2-6; D uncertain. Germline loops: CDR1 SEHNR, CDR2 FQNEAQ (reference sequence). V gave up 9 bases and J gave up 1 base, with 13 bases separating them. The CDR3 runs to 15 residues. CDR3 sequence reads: CARDEDESGANVLTF. The CDR3 nucleotides read TGTGCCAGGGACGAGGACGAGTCTGGGGCCAACGTCCTGACTTTC.

The chain employs TRBV4-1 and TRBJ2-1; 11 bases fit TRBD1. The germline V gene has CDR1 MGHRA and CDR2 YSYEKL. J gave up 0 bases and V 2 bases, and 6 bases lay outside the gene matches. The CDR3 has 18 residues. The CDR3 nucleotides read TGCGCCAGCAGCCAATCCGGACAGGGGGCTTTCTCCTACAATGAGCAGTTCTTC. As protein: CASSQSGQGAFSYNEQFF.

The gene calls are TRBV2 and TRBJ2-2, with D possibly matching TRBD1 (5 bases). In germline, CDR1 is SNHLY, CDR2 FYNNEI. The CDR3 covers 14 residues. V gave up 4 bases and J gave up 5 bases, with 11 bases separating them. CDR3 region: CASSGQGVTGELFF. CDR3 DNA: TGTGCCAGCAGTGGGCAGGGCGTAACCGGGGAGCTGTTTTTT.

This clone came up a few times. This chain joins TRBV7-2 and TRBJ2-1, with TRBD1 matching 9 bases. CDR1 and CDR2 (germline): SGHTA, FQGNSA. V gave up 0 bases and J gave up 8 bases; unmatched junction bases: 5. The CDR3 consists of 15 residues. The CDR3 DNA reads TGTGCCAGCAGCTTAGCGGGACAGGGTGTCCATGAGCAGTTCTTC. Protein: CASSLAGQGVHEQFF.

V gene TRBV7-8 combines with J gene TRBJ2-7; D may be TRBD2 (6 bases). V dropped 5 bases and J dropped 2 bases, with 19 bases sitting between them. The CDR3 contains 16 residues. The germline gives CDR1 SGHVS, CDR2 FQNEAQ. CDR3: CASSPRPREIAYEQYF. CDR3 sequence (DNA): TGTGCCAGCAGCCCACGGCCCCGGGAGATCGCCTACGAGCAGTACTTC. Full variable domain (rest looked up from reference TRBV7-8 and TRBJ2-7): GAGVSQSPRYKVAKRGQDVALRCDPISGHVSLFWYQQALGQGPEFLTYFQNEAQLDKSGLPSDRFFAERPEGSVSTLKIQRTQQEDSAVYLCASSPRPREIAYEQYFGPGTRLTVT.

The rearrangement uses TRBV15 and TRBJ1-2; D ambiguous. Germline CDR1 reads LNHNV; CDR2 reads YYDKDF (reference sequence). Between the trimmed V and J ends, which lost 3 bases and 5 bases, there was a span of 13 bases. CDR3 length: 14 residues. CDR3 residues: CATSSPTELYGYTF. The CDR3 DNA reads as TGTGCCACCAGCAGCCCCACGGAACTTTATGGCTACACCTTC.

This chain connects TRBV5-4 to TRBJ2-2, with 11 positions matching TRBD1. This CDR3 has 16 amino acids. V trimming: 3 bases; J trimming: 3 bases; junction bases outside the gene matches: 4. Per the germline V gene, CDR1 is SGHNT and CDR2 is YYREEE (reference sequence). The CDR3 protein is CASSSGQGAHTGELFF. The CDR3 DNA sequence: TGTGCCAGCAGCTCTGGACAGGGGGCGCACACCGGGGAGCTGTTTTTT.

The chain uses TRBV28 and TRBJ2-7; 8 bases match TRBD1. After removal of 6 bases from V and 6 bases from J, the junction contained 10 bases not matched to a gene. Germline lookup yields CDR1 MDHEN and CDR2 SYDVKM. The CDR3 totals 14 residues. CDR3 residues: CASRPGQVRAEQYF. DNA of the CDR3: TGTGCCAGCAGACCGGGACAGGTCAGAGCCGAGCAGTACTTC.

This clone was seen once. Distinct nucleotide sequences in the sample also encode this CDR3. The chain recombines TRBV6-1 with TRBJ2-3; D is uncertain. V lost 1 base to trimming and J lost 5 bases, with 4 bases between them. The CDR3 spans 12 residues. Germline-derived CDR1 and CDR2 are MNHNS and SASEGT. CDR3 amino acids: CASSEVLDTQYF. CDR3 DNA sequence: TGTGCCAGCAGTGAAGTCTTAGATACGCAGTATTTT.

This chain links TRBV5-1 with TRBJ2-2; D is unclear. Germline values: CDR1 SGHRS, CDR2 YFSETQ. CDR3 size: 15 residues. The germline V and J ends were trimmed by 4 bases and 1 base, with 11 bases remaining between them. CDR3 coding DNA: TGCGCCAGCAGCCTTAGCAATCTGAACACCGGGGAGCTGTTTTTT. The encoded protein is CASSLSNLNTGELFF.

The chain uses TRBV28 and TRBJ1-5, with D perhaps matching TRBD1 (6 bases). The germline V gene encodes CDR1 MDHEN and CDR2 SYDVKM. V was clipped by 8 bases and J by 11 bases, with 22 bases between them. The CDR3 length is 14 residues. CDR3 amino acids: CASFPPGAHWAQHF. CDR3 DNA sequence: TGTGCCAGCTTCCCACCAGGGGCCCATTGGGCCCAGCATTTT. Full variable domain (missing parts from reference TRBV28 and TRBJ1-5): DVKVTQSSRYLVKRTGEKVFLECVQDMDHENMFWYRQDPGLGLRLIYFSYDVKMKEKGDIPEGYSVSREKKERFSLILESASTNQTSMYLCASFPPGAHWAQHFGDGTRLSIL.

This chain links TRBV7-9 with TRBJ2-2, with no clear D. Trimming removed 1 base at V and 6 bases at J, with 9 bases between. The CDR3 totals 14 residues. CDR1 and CDR2 (germline): SEHNR, FQNEAQ (reference sequence). CDR3 sequence reads: CASSLDGASGELFF. CDR3 DNA sequence: TGTGCCAGCAGCTTAGACGGAGCCTCCGGGGAGCTGTTTTTT.

V is TRBV18 and J is TRBJ2-6, with 9 positions matching TRBD1. V trimming: 6 bases; J trimming: 0 bases; junction bases outside the gene matches: 6. Germline V gene sequence: CDR1 KGHSH, CDR2 LQKENI. CDR3 length: 17 amino acids. Written as DNA, the CDR3 is TGTGCCAGCTCTTCCGGGACAGGGCTCTCTGGGGCCAACGTCCTGACTTTC. Translating gives CASSSGTGLSGANVLTF.

The J gene is TRBJ2-3, the V gene TRBV5-1; no clear D gene. V dropped 4 bases and J dropped 6 bases, with 18 bases sitting between them. In germline, CDR1 is SGHRS, CDR2 YFSETQ. The CDR3 has 15 residues. CDR3 residues: CASSPENPLADTQYF. The DNA for the CDR3 is TGCGCCAGCAGCCCAGAAAACCCCCTGGCCGATACGCAGTATTTT. Combining the CDR3 with reference TRBV5-1 and TRBJ2-3 gives the whole variable domain KAGVTQTPRYLIKTRGQQVTLSCSPISGHRSVSWYQQTPGQGLQFLFEYFSETQRNKGNFPGRFSGRQFSNSRSEMNVSTLELGDSALYLCASSPENPLADTQYFGPGTRLTVL.

This clone has only a few counts. The chain links TRBV30 to TRBJ2-7, with D perhaps matching TRBD1 (5 bases). The V end was cut by 2 bases, the J end by 5 bases, with 10 bases between. Germline assignment: CDR1 GTSNPN and CDR2 SVGIG (reference sequence). The length of the CDR3 is 12 residues. CDR3 coding DNA: TGTGCCTGGAGTAAGGGGTCTCACGAGCAGTACTTC. Residues: CAWSKGSHEQYF.

The rearrangement joins TRBV30 to TRBJ2-1, with TRBD1 identical over 8 bases. With 5 bases clipped from V and 5 bases from J, the junction kept 14 bases outside the gene matches. Germline V gives CDR1 GTSNPN, CDR2 SVGIG (reference sequence). This CDR3 comprises 16 residues. This CDR3 is CAWAHPRTGTHNEQFF. The DNA of the CDR3 is TGTGCCTGGGCCCACCCCCGGACAGGGACCCACAATGAGCAGTTCTTC.